The clone carrying this T cell receptor (beta chain) came up a few times. What it recognizes is unknown. The sample belongs to a study of early T cells in non-severe SARS-CoV-2 infection. Study as a whole: Sequencing of bulk RNA from unsorted whole blood was done, without chain pairing. General study results and limits: Reliance on VDJdb matching favored anti-spike CD8 responses; private and CD4 specificities were missed.

Unique molecular identifiers tagged individual cDNA molecules. MiXCR, applied by TCRdb to the 5' RACE reads, yields one record per CDR3 protein. The sample consists of about 76,000 distinct CDR3 sequences, about 16% of them appearing once. The CDR3 is made up of 14 amino acids. The germline V and J ends were trimmed by 2 bases and 0 bases, with 8 bases remaining between them. Germline V gene data show CDR1 as MDHEN and CDR2 as SYDVKM. The TCR originated in an adult who was a healthcare worker with PCR-confirmed SARS-CoV-2 infection or an uninfected control (not recorded which). The rearrangement uses TRBV28 and TRBJ2-7; D possibly corresponds to TRBD1 (7 bases). The specimen sequenced was whole blood. CDR3: CASSLQGGSYEQYF. For the CDR3, the DNA is TGTGCCAGCAGTTTACAGGGGGGCTCCTACGAGCAGTACTTC.